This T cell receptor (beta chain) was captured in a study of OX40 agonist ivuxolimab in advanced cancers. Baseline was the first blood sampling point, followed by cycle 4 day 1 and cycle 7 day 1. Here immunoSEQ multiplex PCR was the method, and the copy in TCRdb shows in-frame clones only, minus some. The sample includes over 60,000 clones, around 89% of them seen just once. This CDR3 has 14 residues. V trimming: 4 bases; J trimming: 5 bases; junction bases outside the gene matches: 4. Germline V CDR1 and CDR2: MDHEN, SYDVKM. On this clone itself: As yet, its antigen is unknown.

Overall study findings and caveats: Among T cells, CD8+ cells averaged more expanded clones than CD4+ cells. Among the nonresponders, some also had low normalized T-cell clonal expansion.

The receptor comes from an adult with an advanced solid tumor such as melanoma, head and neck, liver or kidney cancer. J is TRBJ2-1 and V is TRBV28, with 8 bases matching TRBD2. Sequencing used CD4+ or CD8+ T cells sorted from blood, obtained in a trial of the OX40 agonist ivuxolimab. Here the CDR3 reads CASSSSGGNNEQFF. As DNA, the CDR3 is TGTGCCAGCAGTTCCAGCGGGGGCAACAATGAGCAGTTCTTC.